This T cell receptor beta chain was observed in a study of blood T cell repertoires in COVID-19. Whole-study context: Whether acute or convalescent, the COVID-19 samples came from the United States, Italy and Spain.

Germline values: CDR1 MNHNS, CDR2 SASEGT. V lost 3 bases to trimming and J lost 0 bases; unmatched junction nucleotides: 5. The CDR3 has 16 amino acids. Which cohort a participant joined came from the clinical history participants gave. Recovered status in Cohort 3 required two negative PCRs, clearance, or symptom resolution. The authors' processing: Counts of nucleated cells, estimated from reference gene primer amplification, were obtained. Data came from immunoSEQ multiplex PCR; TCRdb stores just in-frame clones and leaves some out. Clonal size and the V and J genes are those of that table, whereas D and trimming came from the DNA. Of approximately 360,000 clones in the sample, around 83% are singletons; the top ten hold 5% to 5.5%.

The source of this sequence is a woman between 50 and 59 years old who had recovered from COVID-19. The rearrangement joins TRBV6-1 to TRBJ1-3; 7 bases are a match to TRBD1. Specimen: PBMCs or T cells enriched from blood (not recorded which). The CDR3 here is CASSERTGHSGNTIYF. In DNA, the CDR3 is TGTGCCAGCAGTGAGAGGACAGGCCACTCTGGAAACACCATATATTTT.